The rows below give T cell receptor beta chains drawn from one sample of a study of blood T cell repertoires in COVID-19. The method was immunoSEQ multiplex PCR; TCRdb's version includes in-frame clones alone and lacks a portion of them. The sample has hundreds of thousands of clones, around 87% seen once; the top ten hold around 1.4%. Sequenced input: peripheral blood. The receptor set was obtained from a man between 65 and 80 years old with acute or convalescent COVID-19. CDR3s leave out the opening cysteine and the closing phenylalanine or tryptophan. The D gene is left open where the match is weak.

v_call d_call cdr3_aa
TRBV18 TRBD1 ASSPGTGRGTNYGYT
TRBV30 - AWTGRPFNYGYT
TRBV5-1 - ASSLGGQSSETQY
TRBV10-3 TRBD1 AHGAGTGSYEQY
TRBV28 TRBD1 ASSSQGATNQPQH
TRBV9 - ASSVGPHSYEQY
TRBV18 - ASSPREAAQETQY
TRBV3-1/TRBV3-2 - ASSLWNTEAF
TRBV28 - ASSLGGSDTEAF
TRBV18 - ASSLQGGTDTQY
TRBV30 - AWSVLAETQGGYT
TRBV3-1/TRBV3-2 TRBD1 ASSRTGGDSPLH
TRBV10-3 TRBD2 ASTGLAGGTDTQY
TRBV7-9 TRBD1 ASSLAATGGTDYGYT
TRBV15 - ATNPARAQDYGYT
TRBV2 - ASSVYGAEAF
TRBV24-1 - ATSDSRGSGNTIY